The next 25 T cell receptor beta chains were all read from a single sample in a study of blood T cell repertoires in COVID-19. TCRdb's table, derived via immunoSEQ multiplex PCR, lists solely in-frame clones and lacks some. Among more than 200,000 clones listed, around 84% were seen once. Sequencing was carried out using PBMCs or T cells enriched from blood (not recorded which). These receptors came from a man aged 35 to 55 who had recovered from COVID-19.

The chain combines TRBV7-2 with TRBJ1-1; a possible D gene is TRBD1 (6 bases). The germline CDR1 and CDR2 sequences are SGHTA and FQGNSA. This CDR3 has 14 amino acids. The V end lost 6 bases, the J end lost 4 bases, and 15 bases lay between the germline ends. As DNA, the CDR3 is TGTGCCAGCAGTGTGGGGGGGCGGAGCACTGAAGCTTTCTTT. Protein product: CASSVGGRSTEAFF.

CDR3 sequence: CASSSEIQGSGNTIYF. CDR3 coding DNA: TGTGCCAGCAGCTCCGAAATACAGGGCTCTGGAAACACCATATATTTT. This chain joins TRBV2 and TRBJ1-3, with a tentative D call TRBD1 (6 bases). The CDR3 has 16 amino acids. Between the trimmed V and J ends, which lost 6 bases and 0 bases, there was a span of 15 bases. CDR1 is SNHLY, CDR2 FYNNEI, per germline.

The rearrangement links TRBV6-5 to TRBJ1-2, with unresolved D. V shed 7 bases and J shed 7 bases, with 13 bases lying between them. CDR1 is MNHEY, CDR2 SVGAGI, per germline. The CDR3 has 12 residues. For the CDR3, the DNA is TGTGCCAGCACCGAACGAGGTCGTGGCTACACCTTC. It is translated as CASTERGRGYTF.

The CDR3 DNA reads as TGTGCCAGCAGTGTAAGCCCCACAGGGTGGGGCTATGGCTACACCTTC. The encoded protein is CASSVSPTGWGYGYTF. J is TRBJ1-2 and V is TRBV6-1, with D tentatively TRBD1 (6 bases). Looked up from germline, CDR1 is MNHNS and CDR2 is SASEGT. The CDR3 is 16 residues long. The germline V and J ends were trimmed by 4 bases and 4 bases, with 19 bases remaining between them.

This sequence joins TRBV3-1 (or the pseudogene TRBV3-2) and TRBJ2-2, with 8 bases identical to TRBD2. CDR3 length equals 15 residues. V trimming: 1 base; J trimming: 6 bases; junction bases outside the gene matches: 4. Germline CDR1 and CDR2: LGHDT and YNNKEL (reference sequence). CDR3 loop: CASSQAVTSAGELFF. CDR3 nucleotides: TGTGCCAGCAGCCAAGCTGTGACTAGCGCCGGGGAGCTGTTTTTT.

The chain has TRBV5-1 and TRBJ1-1; a possible D gene is TRBD1 (6 bases). V lost 0 bases to trimming and J lost 5 bases, with 14 bases between them. Germline assignment: CDR1 SGHRS and CDR2 YFSETQ. The CDR3 is 15 amino acids. The CDR3 DNA is TGCGCCAGCAGCTTGGTGGGGCAGGGGTATACTGAAGCTTTCTTT. It is translated as CASSLVGQGYTEAFF.

CDR3 in amino acids: CASSVVGLAGTDTQYF. The CDR3 DNA sequence: TGTGCCAGCAGCGTAGTAGGTCTAGCGGGGACAGATACGCAGTATTTT. The chain joins TRBV9 to TRBJ2-3, with TRBD2 matching 9 bases. V dropped 0 bases and J dropped 3; count of bases not matched to a gene: 5. CDR1 SGDLS and CDR2 YYNGEE come from the germline V gene. The CDR3 consists of 16 residues.

The chain joins TRBV5-4 to TRBJ1-5; 9 bases are shared with TRBD1. J was trimmed by 5 bases and V by 3 bases; bases with no gene match: 6. This CDR3 spans 15 amino acids. Per the germline V gene, CDR1 is SGHNT and CDR2 is YYREEE (reference sequence). The DNA of the CDR3 is TGTGCCAGCAGCTCCGGGACAGGGATGGATCAGCCCCAGCATTTT. Translating gives CASSSGTGMDQPQHF. Full variable domain (outside the CDR3, taken from reference TRBV5-4 and TRBJ1-5): ETGVTQSPTHLIKTRGQQVTLRCSSQSGHNTVSWYQQALGQGPQFIFQYYREEENGRGNFPPRFSGLQFPNYSSELNVNALELDDSALYLCASSSGTGMDQPQHFGDGTRLSIL.

V gene TRBV21-1 combines with J gene TRBJ1-2; TRBD1 is the table's D call, not checked against the DNA. TRBV21-1 is assigned pseudogene status. This CDR3 is built from 13 residues. CDR3: CASSKGPGFGYTF. CDR3 sequence (DNA): TGTGCCAGCAGCAAAGGCCCAGGGTTTGGCTACACCTTC.

V usage is TRBV6-5 and J usage is TRBJ1-5; D gene uncertain. This CDR3 contains 14 residues. Germline V gene data show CDR1 as MNHEY and CDR2 as SVGAGI. The ends were cut back, 6 bases at V and 1 base at J, with 10 bases in the middle. For the CDR3, the DNA is TGTGCCAGCAGAGCGACCAGCAGCAATCAGCCCCAGCATTTT. Its translation is CASRATSSNQPQHF.

This clone occurred once. The CDR3 protein is CASSLLDREEETQYF. The CDR3 DNA sequence: TGTGCCAGCAGTTTACTCGACAGGGAGGAAGAGACCCAGTACTTC. V usage is TRBV28 and J usage is TRBJ2-5, with a weak D call TRBD1 (7 bases). Germline assignment: CDR1 MDHEN and CDR2 SYDVKM. V dropped 2 bases and J dropped 3 bases, with 13 bases sitting between them. This CDR3 region has 15 residues.

The chain couples TRBV13 to TRBJ2-4, with D unclear. V was trimmed by 4 bases and J by 0 bases, leaving 4 bases between them. CDR1 and CDR2 from the germline V gene are PRHDT and FYEKMQ (reference sequence). CDR3 length: 13 amino acids. The CDR3 loop is CASSSRAKNIQYF. CDR3 nucleotide sequence: TGTGCCAGCAGCTCCAGAGCCAAAAACATTCAGTACTTC.

V usage is TRBV14 and J usage is TRBJ2-7; D is perhaps TRBD2 (6 bases). V lost 0 bases and J 6 bases, leaving 18 bases between the germline ends. The CDR3 is made up of 16 amino acids. Per germline, CDR1 SGHDN and CDR2 FVKESK. The CDR3 bases are TGTGCCAGCAGCCAAGAATTCAGGCAGGGAGGCCTCGAGCAGTACTTC. Translation gives CASSQEFRQGGLEQYF.

The chain joins TRBV6-5 to TRBJ2-7; 11 nucleotides match TRBD1. The CDR3 is 15 amino acids. Per the germline V gene, CDR1 is MNHEY and CDR2 is SVGAGI. Trimming cost V 2 bases and J 5 bases; bases outside gene matches: 5. The chain's CDR3 is CASSYGGTGGHEQYF. CDR3 bases: TGTGCCAGCAGTTACGGTGGGACAGGGGGACACGAGCAGTACTTC.

This chain connects TRBV7-2 to TRBJ2-7; a weak D match, TRBD1 (5 bases). Trimming took off 1 base at V and 2 bases at J, with 12 bases between the two ends. From germline, CDR1 is SGHTA and CDR2 FQGNSA. The CDR3 length is 15 residues. The CDR3: CASSLGGHYTYEQYF. CDR3 sequence (DNA): TGTGCCAGCAGCTTAGGGGGCCACTATACCTACGAGCAGTACTTC.

V usage is TRBV10-2 and J usage is TRBJ2-3; weak D call: TRBD1 (6 bases). The V gene lost 4 bases and the J gene lost 0 bases, with 17 bases spanning the gap. CDR1 is WSHSY and CDR2 is SAAADI in the germline V gene. The CDR3 is made up of 17 amino acids. The CDR3 sequence: CASSVRPGRGSTDTQYF. The DNA of the CDR3 is TGCGCCAGCAGTGTGAGGCCGGGCAGGGGCAGCACAGATACGCAGTATTTT.

This clone was counted at least ten times. The rearrangement joins TRBV5-4 to TRBJ2-3, with 9 bases fitting TRBD1. With V trimmed by 5 bases and J by 2 bases, 3 bases remained unmatched. This CDR3 spans 14 amino acids. Germline values: CDR1 SGHNT, CDR2 YYREEE (reference sequence). This CDR3 reads CASSRQGVTDTQYF. CDR3 DNA: TGTGCCAGCAGTAGACAGGGGGTCACAGATACGCAGTATTTT.

V and J are TRBV5-5 and TRBJ2-7; TRBD1 aligns across 9 bases. Germline V gene data show CDR1 as SGHKS and CDR2 as YYEKEE (reference sequence). This CDR3 has 14 amino acids. The ends lost 0 bases at V and 4 bases at J; junction bases unmatched: 2. In DNA, the CDR3 is TGTGCCAGCAGCTTGGACAGGGGGCCGTACGAGCAGTACTTC. It translates to CASSLDRGPYEQYF. Supplemented by reference TRBV5-5 and TRBJ2-7, the full variable domain reads DAGVTQSPTHLIKTRGQQVTLRCSPISGHKSVSWYQQVLGQGPQFIFQYYEKEERGRGNFPDRFSARQFPNYSSELNVNALLLGDSALYLCASSLDRGPYEQYFGPGTRLTVT.

J is TRBJ2-3 and V is TRBV20-1; TRBD1 agrees at 10 bases. This CDR3 region has 15 residues. Germline CDR1 reads DFQATT; CDR2 reads SNEGSKA (reference sequence). Unmatched junction bases numbered 4, after V lost 4 bases and J lost 0 bases. CDR3 region: CSANDRGPSTDTQYF. CDR3 DNA sequence: TGCAGTGCTAATGACAGGGGGCCGAGCACAGATACGCAGTATTTT.

The rearrangement uses TRBV7-3 and TRBJ2-2; 10 bases match TRBD2. This CDR3 comprises 14 residues. The germline gives CDR1 SGHTA, CDR2 FQGTGA. The trim removed 9 bases at V and 2 bases at J, leaving 3 bases unmatched. CDR3 sequence reads: CASLAGGNTGELFF. The CDR3, as DNA: TGTGCCAGTTTAGCGGGGGGTAACACCGGGGAGCTGTTTTTT.

The CDR3 DNA sequence: TGCAGTGCTAGAAGGGAGTATGGCTACACCTTC. This codes for CSARREYGYTF. The gene calls are TRBV20-1 and TRBJ1-2; D is unresolved. The V end was cut by 2 bases, the J end by 5 bases, with 6 bases between. The CDR3 is made up of 11 amino acids. Germline V CDR1 and CDR2: DFQATT, SNEGSKA (reference sequence).

CDR3 DNA: TGTGCCAGCAGCTGGAGCGGAAGCACAGATACGCAGTATTTT. As protein: CASSWSGSTDTQYF. The chain joins TRBV11-2 to TRBJ2-3, with a possible D match to TRBD2 (5 bases). The CDR3 is 14 amino acids. V was trimmed by 4 bases and J by 0 bases, leaving 8 bases between them. Germline values: CDR1 SGHAT, CDR2 FQNNGV.

V gene TRBV7-9 combines with J gene TRBJ2-3; 9 bases match TRBD2. Germline V gene data show CDR1 as SEHNR and CDR2 as FQNEAQ (reference sequence). The CDR3 extends over 14 amino acids. V lost 4 bases, J lost 6 bases, and 5 bases stayed unmatched. The CDR3 loop reads CASSSGTSSDTQYF. The DNA for the CDR3 is TGTGCCAGCAGCTCCGGGACTAGCTCGGATACGCAGTATTTT.

The V gene is TRBV5-1, the J gene TRBJ1-2; TRBD1 might be the D (6 bases). Germline CDR1 SGHRS, CDR2 YFSETQ. This CDR3 is built from 16 residues. V was shortened by 0 bases and J by 7 bases, with 19 bases between the two germline ends. The CDR3 nucleotides are TGCGCCAGCAGCTTGGAGGCTTCAAGCAGGGGTAGTGGCTACACCTTC. Amino acid sequence: CASSLEASSRGSGYTF.

The chain links TRBV27 to TRBJ1-1; a possible D gene is TRBD1 (6 bases). The V end lost 5 bases, the J end lost 4 bases, and 14 bases lay between the germline ends. This CDR3 is built from 14 residues. The germline V gene has CDR1 MNHEY and CDR2 SMNVEV (reference sequence). The CDR3 loop reads CASSKDRLSTEAFF. DNA for the CDR3: TGTGCCAGCAGTAAAGACAGGTTGAGCACTGAAGCTTTCTTT.